The present T cell receptor beta chain was sequenced within a study of shared clonotypes between healthy human individuals. General observations from the study: Relative to memory subsets, naive subsets generally showed larger estimated richness.

For this clone: Its antigen is as yet unknown.

In the naive CD8 group, cells lacked CD45RO and were positively selected for CCR7, so terminally differentiated effector memory CD45RA+ cells were left out. Each subset's genomic DNA was split evenly across several immunoSEQ plates. Some clones are missing from TCRdb's copy, which holds only in-frame ones; the method was immunoSEQ multiplex PCR. The sample holds roughly 600,000 clones, 98% seen once. CDR3 length equals 15 residues. V lost 0 bases to trimming and J lost 4 bases, with 10 bases between them. The germline gives CDR1 KGHSH, CDR2 LQKENI. The sequence derives from a man in his thirties or forties in good health. This rearrangement joins TRBV18 to TRBJ1-5; D gene unclear. The sample consisted of naive CD8+ T cells sorted from blood. This CDR3 is CASSPPGPLNQPQHF. The CDR3 coding sequence is TGTGCCAGCTCACCACCAGGACCTCTGAATCAGCCCCAGCATTTT.